The clone carrying this T cell receptor beta chain came up a few times. Trimming pared 1 base from V and 1 base from J, leaving 11 bases between. There are 15 residues in the CDR3. Germline V gene lookup returns CDR1 MGHRA and CDR2 YSYEKL. This entry belongs to a study of T-cell reconstitution after alpha-beta-depleted transplantation in children. The TCRbeta library was prepared with unique molecular identifiers. TCRdb reprocessed the PCR reads via MiXCR and lists one record per CDR3 protein. The data show under 350,000 distinct CDR3 sequences, with about a tenth seen just once and over 9% held by the top ten.

The TCR sequence derives from a human donor who donated a stem cell graft to a child with SCID. The chain carries TRBV4-1 and TRBJ2-7, with D possibly called TRBD1 or TRBD2 (5 bases each). Sequenced here: PBMCs from the stem cell graft donor, sampled from the stem cell graft. For the CDR3, the DNA is TGCGCCAGCAGCCAAGCTTCAGGGAGATCCTACGAGCAGTACTTC. Its protein is CASSQASGRSYEQYF.